Following are 11 T cell receptor beta chains from one sample sequenced in a study of TIL therapy for anti-PD-1-resistant metastatic lung cancer. Time point described: pre-treatment sample, taken before nivolumab and TIL therapy. Tumor tissue came from excised metastases, mostly pleural nodules or supraclavicular lymph nodes. This was the immunoSEQ v3 assay. The assay was immunoSEQ multiplex PCR, and TCRdb's table has in-frame clones only and misses some. The table records roughly 26,000 clones, 55% to 75% of them present only once. Sequenced here: tumor tissue, sampled at baseline. The receptors shown here come from a person between 25 and 80 years old with non-small cell lung cancer.

The sample holds a few counts of this clone. The V gene is TRBV27, the J gene TRBJ1-2; D might be TRBD1 (5 bases). This CDR3 region has 12 residues. The germline V gene encodes CDR1 MNHEY and CDR2 SMNVEV (reference sequence). The ends were cut back, 5 bases at V and 3 bases at J, with 7 bases in the middle. In nucleotides, the CDR3 is TGTGCCAGCAGTGGGGGGGACTATGGCTACACCTTC. The encoded protein is CASSGGDYGYTF.

This clone is labeled as medium-sized (0.01 to 0.1%). The V call is TRBV11-2, the J call TRBJ2-7; 8 positions agree with TRBD2. In germline, CDR1 is SGHAT, CDR2 FQNNGV. V lost 4 bases, J lost 7 bases, and 21 bases stayed unmatched. The CDR3 spans 18 residues. For the CDR3, the DNA is TGTGCCAGCAGCTCGGAAGCATTTAGCGGGGCGCCCCTCAGGGAGCAGTACTTC. Translated, it gives CASSSEAFSGAPLREQYF.

The genes are TRBV6-5 and TRBJ2-3; D remains ambiguous. V gave up 3 bases and J gave up 1 base, with 14 bases separating them. Germline CDR1 MNHEY, CDR2 SVGAGI. The CDR3 consists of 16 residues. CDR3 sequence (DNA): TGTGCCAGCAGTTATTTAAGGCTTTGGGGCACAGATACGCAGTATTTT. As protein: CASSYLRLWGTDTQYF.

This clone rates as medium-sized. The V call is TRBV2, the J call TRBJ2-5, with 8 bases fitting TRBD2. CDR1 is SNHLY and CDR2 is FYNNEI in the germline V gene. V dropped 0 bases and J dropped 5; count of bases not matched to a gene: 8. This CDR3 comprises 16 residues. For the CDR3, the DNA is TGTGCCAGCAGTGAAGCGCTCGGCGGGGGGCTGGAGACCCAGTACTTC. This codes for CASSEALGGGLETQYF. Full variable domain (rest looked up from reference TRBV2 and TRBJ2-5): EPEVTQTPSHQVTQMGQEVILRCVPISNHLYFYWYRQILGQKVEFLVSFYNNEISEKSEIFDDQFSVERPDGSNFTLKIRSTKLEDSAMYFCASSEALGGGLETQYFGPGTRLLVL.

The count of this clone is one. The chain joins TRBV10-3 to TRBJ1-2; D is uncertain. The CDR3 contains 12 residues. V was trimmed by 2 bases and J by 7 bases, leaving 8 bases between them. Germline CDR1 is ENHRY and CDR2 is SYGVKD. The DNA for the CDR3 is TGTGCCATCAGTGAGGGGGAGGGTGGCTACACCTTC. Its translation: CAISEGEGGYTF.

The V call is TRBV7-9, the J call TRBJ2-3; a weak D match, TRBD1 (6 bases). Germline CDR1 reads SEHNR; CDR2 reads FQNEAQ (reference sequence). The CDR3 sequence is 14 residues long. V lost 10 bases to trimming and J lost 6 bases, with 20 bases between them. CDR3 residues: CATLTEMQGDTQYF. CDR3 DNA sequence: TGTGCCACACTCACCGAAATGCAGGGGGATACGCAGTATTTT.

The chain combines TRBV5-1 with TRBJ2-1, with D possibly being TRBD1 (7 bases). CDR1 is SGHRS, CDR2 YFSETQ, per germline. The V end lost 4 bases, the J end lost 4 bases, and 12 bases lay between the germline ends. There are 14 residues in the CDR3. The CDR3 is CASSPGDSYNEQFF. Written as DNA, the CDR3 is TGCGCCAGCAGCCCGGGGGACAGTTACAATGAGCAGTTCTTC.

The chain's CDR3 is CARSSEQGAEKLFF. The CDR3 bases are TGTGCCAGAAGCTCTGAGCAGGGAGCTGAAAAACTGTTTTTT. This sequence joins TRBV5-3 and TRBJ1-4; tentatively, D is TRBD1 (5 bases). TRBV5-3 is an ORF; its function is uncertain. Trimming left V 3 bases short and J 7 bases short, with 13 bases between. CDR3 size: 14 residues.

The chain links TRBV6-5 to TRBJ2-6; D ambiguous. This CDR3 region has 14 residues. Germline lookup yields CDR1 MNHEY and CDR2 SVGAGI. The ends were cut back, 5 bases at V and 1 base at J, with 6 bases in the middle. The DNA for the CDR3 is TGTGCCAGCAGTCGTCAATCTGGGGCCAACGTCCTGACTTTC. Its translation: CASSRQSGANVLTF.

The gene calls are TRBV18 and TRBJ1-4, with D uncertain. The V gene lost 3 bases and the J gene lost 6 bases, with 11 bases spanning the gap. The CDR3 has 14 amino acids. Germline CDR1 KGHSH, CDR2 LQKENI. CDR3 amino acids: CASSPDRRDEKLFF. The CDR3 nucleotides are TGTGCCAGCTCACCGGATAGGAGGGATGAAAAACTGTTTTTT.

The chain combines TRBV5-1 with TRBJ2-7; D is possibly TRBD1 (6 bases). The CDR3 is 15 residues long. The germline CDR1 and CDR2 sequences are SGHRS and YFSETQ. V was cut by 2 bases and J by 0 bases, with 12 bases left in between. The CDR3 loop is CASSFLDSFSYEQYF. The CDR3 nucleotides are TGCGCCAGCAGCTTCCTGGACAGTTTCTCCTACGAGCAGTACTTC.